This paragraph covers one T cell receptor (beta chain) sequence. MiXCR, applied by TCRdb to the reads, yields one record per CDR3 protein. The sample has more than 650,000 distinct CDR3 sequences, about 40% seen once. The sample belongs to a study of T cell repertoires in cytomegalovirus infection. Germline trimming cut 8 bases from V and 4 bases from J; bases unmatched to any gene: 11. Germline values: CDR1 SGHVS, CDR2 FQNEAQ. This CDR3 contains 15 residues. V is TRBV7-8 and J is TRBJ1-3; TRBD1 matches at 7 bases. Sequenced: PBMCs. The sequence derives from a human donor in good health (CMV status not recorded). Some clones in this sample may be carry-over from other donors' samples. CDR3 residues: CASRRSGGSGNTIYF. In nucleotides, the CDR3 is TGTGCCAGCCGTAGATCAGGGGGATCCGGAAACACCATATATTTT.